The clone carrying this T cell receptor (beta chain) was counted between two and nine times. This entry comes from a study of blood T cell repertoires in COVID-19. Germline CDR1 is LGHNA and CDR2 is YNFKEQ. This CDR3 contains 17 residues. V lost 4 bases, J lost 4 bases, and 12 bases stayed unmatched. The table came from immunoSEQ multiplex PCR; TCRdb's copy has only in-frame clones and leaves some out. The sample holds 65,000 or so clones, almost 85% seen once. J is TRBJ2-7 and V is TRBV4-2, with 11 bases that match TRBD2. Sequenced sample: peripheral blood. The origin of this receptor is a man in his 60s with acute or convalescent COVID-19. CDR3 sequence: CASSRSGTSGGGYEQYF. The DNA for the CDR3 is TGTGCCAGCAGCCGCTCCGGGACTAGCGGCGGGGGATACGAGCAGTACTTC.